This T cell receptor beta chain was captured by sequencing in a study of blood T cell repertoires in COVID-19. The CDR3 spans 13 residues. Authors' processing steps: The authors estimated nucleated cell counts from reference gene primer amplification. Libraries were prepared by immunoSEQ multiplex PCR; TCRdb keeps only in-frame clonotypes and omits some of them. V and J calls and clone size come straight from that table; D and trimming were deduced from the DNA. Among over 200,000 clones listed, approximately 86% were seen once. The sample comprised peripheral blood. The sequence was obtained from a man in his forties with acute or convalescent COVID-19. The rearrangement uses TRBV12-3 or TRBV12-4 and TRBJ2-5, with D possibly being TRBD2 (7 bases). CDR3 amino acids: CASWSGGGETQYF. CDR3 coding DNA: TGTGCGTCTTGGTCGGGGGGCGGAGAGACCCAGTACTTC.